The 32 T cell receptor beta chains listed next were all sequenced from one sample in a study of spatial heterogeneity in lung cancer. Broader study findings: In tumors, expanded intratumoral alpha and beta TCR counts tracked mutation counts.

The time point was: sample taken at primary tumor resection. Their cognate antigens are unknown. TCRdb ran MiXCR on the 5' RACE reads and lists one entry per CDR3 protein. The data show roughly 1,500 distinct CDR3 sequences, around 9.8% seen once. Sample: lung tumor tissue, taken at surgery. Every receptor here comes from a female donor with early-stage non-small cell lung cancer.

Sample share makes this clonotype medium-sized. The size of this beta chain means little, since it is a stray read in a library made for alpha chains. V is TRBV4-3 and J is TRBJ2-3, with D possibly being TRBD2 (5 bases). Germline CDR1 reads LGHNA; CDR2 reads YSLEER. The V and J ends lost 0 bases and 2 bases respectively, with 18 bases between them. This CDR3 has 18 residues. The CDR3 loop is CASSQDPLPDWFTDTQYF. Here the CDR3 DNA reads TGCGCCAGCAGCCAAGATCCCCTCCCGGACTGGTTCACAGATACGCAGTATTTT.

This clonotype turned up a few times. Being off target in a library aimed at alpha chains, this beta chain has a size of little meaning. The rearrangement links TRBV4-2 to TRBJ1-3, with 8 nucleotides matching TRBD1. The J segment lost 0 bases and the V segment lost 0 bases, leaving 7 bases of the junction unmatched. Germline CDR1 is LGHNA and CDR2 is YNFKEQ. The CDR3 contains 18 residues. The CDR3 loop reads CASSQDLTGGSSGNTIYF. CDR3 in DNA: TGTGCCAGCAGCCAAGATCTCACAGGGGGGAGCTCTGGAAACACCATATATTTT.

In its sample, this clonotype ranks as medium-sized. Within a library made for alpha chains, this beta chain is off target, and its count is uninformative. This chain joins TRBV5-6 and TRBJ2-5; the match to TRBD2 covers 14 bases. J was trimmed by 6 bases and V by 2 bases; bases with no gene match: 12. In germline, CDR1 is SGHDT, CDR2 YYEEEE. CDR3 size: 18 residues. CDR3 in DNA: TGTGCCAGCAGCTTCTGGACTAGCGGGGGGCCTAAGGAGAAGACCCAGTACTTC. It yields the protein CASSFWTSGGPKEKTQYF. Filled out from reference TRBV5-6 and TRBJ2-5, the complete variable domain reads DAGVTQSPTHLIKTRGQQVTLRCSPKSGHDTVSWYQQALGQGPQFIFQYYEEEERQRGNFPDRFSGHQFPNYSSELNVNALLLGDSALYLCASSFWTSGGPKEKTQYFGPGTRLLVL.

This clonotype is medium-sized in the sample. Found in a library prepared for alpha chains, this beta chain is an off-target read, and its abundance has little meaning. V gene TRBV23-1 combines with J gene TRBJ2-7, with TRBD2 identical over 7 bases. TRBV23-1 carries the ORF label, with uncertain function. With 8 bases clipped from V and 1 base from J, the junction kept 17 bases outside the gene matches. This CDR3 is built from 17 residues. The CDR3 nucleotides are TGCGCCAGCTGGACTAGAGAGTGTCGGGTCAGTTCCTACGAGCAGTACTTC. As protein: CASWTRECRVSSYEQYF.

In this sample, this clonotype is medium-sized. Little can be read into the size of this beta chain, an off-target read in a library designed for alpha chains. The rearrangement joins TRBV27 to TRBJ1-6; weak D call: TRBD1 (5 bases). From germline, CDR1 is MNHEY and CDR2 SMNVEV (reference sequence). The V and J ends lost 5 bases and 9 bases respectively, with 17 bases between them. The length of the CDR3 is 15 residues. CDR3 sequence reads: CASSPPGPRGSPLHF. CDR3 coding DNA: TGTGCCAGCAGTCCACCGGGACCGAGGGGTTCACCCCTCCACTTT.

Comments on this clonotype: Being off target in a library aimed at alpha chains, this beta chain has a size of little meaning. The chain couples TRBV29-1 to TRBJ2-5, with 7 bases identical to TRBD1. V was pared by 6 bases and J by 4 bases, with 5 bases of the junction left unmatched. The CDR3 length is 12 residues. Germline lookup yields CDR1 SQVTM and CDR2 ANQGSEA. The CDR3 is CSVHRGGETQYF. CDR3 DNA: TGCAGCGTCCACAGGGGTGGAGAGACCCAGTACTTC.

This clonotype is termed medium-sized. In a library made to pick up alpha chains, this beta chain is a stray read with a size that means little. V usage is TRBV12-3 or TRBV12-4 and J usage is TRBJ1-1; no reliable D call. Deletions cut 3 bases from V and 1 base from J, with 6 bases between. This CDR3 region has 13 residues. CDR3 sequence (DNA): TGTGCCAGCAGTTTCGGGCGGAACACTGAAGCTTTCTTT. Residues: CASSFGRNTEAFF.

In this sample, this clonotype is medium-sized. This beta chain appears as a stray read in a library generated for alpha chains; its size is not informative. The chain is built from TRBV24-1 and TRBJ2-3; no definite D call. The V end lost 4 bases, the J end lost 1 base, and 5 bases lay between the germline ends. Germline values: CDR1 KGHDR, CDR2 SFDVKD. The length of the CDR3 is 13 residues. The CDR3 region is CATSDPRTDTQYF. Here the CDR3 DNA reads TGTGCCACCAGTGACCCGCGCACAGATACGCAGTATTTT.

This clonotype is termed medium-sized (0.01 to 0.1%). With the library built for alpha chains, this beta chain is off target and its frequency is not meaningful. V is TRBV2 and J is TRBJ2-3; TRBD2 might be the D (6 bases). The CDR3 covers 14 residues. V was trimmed by 7 bases and J by 6 bases, leaving 17 bases between them. Germline CDR1 and CDR2: SNHLY and FYNNEI. The CDR3: CASIDAGPRDTQYF. The CDR3 DNA follows: TGTGCCAGCATCGATGCGGGGCCGAGGGATACGCAGTATTTT.

As concerns this clonotype: This beta chain slipped into a library made for alpha chains as a stray read, so its size is not meaningful. This chain uses TRBV7-9 with TRBJ1-3; D is unresolved. The CDR3 is 16 amino acids. CDR1 is SEHNR, CDR2 FQNEAQ, per germline (reference sequence). Trimming removed 2 bases from V and 0 bases from J, with 11 bases in between. The CDR3 DNA sequence: TGTGCCAGCAGCTTAAGTAACGGCTTCTCTGGAAACACCATATATTTT. It is translated as CASSLSNGFSGNTIYF.

By share, this clonotype counts as medium-sized. Little can be read into the size of this beta chain, an off-target read in a library designed for alpha chains. This rearrangement joins TRBV7-2 to TRBJ2-2; TRBD2 might be the D (5 bases). V was clipped by 1 base and J by 2 bases, with 23 bases between them. There are 20 residues in the CDR3. From germline, CDR1 is SGHTA and CDR2 FQGNSA. For the CDR3, the DNA is TGTGCCAGCAGCTTAGTCGTGTTACGGGTCAGACTATCAAACACCGGGGAGCTGTTTTTT. It specifies CASSLVVLRVRLSNTGELFF. Full variable domain (missing parts from reference TRBV7-2 and TRBJ2-2): GAGVSQSPSNKVTEKGKDVELRCDPISGHTALYWYRQSLGQGLEFLIYFQGNSAPDKSGLPSDRFSAERTGGSVSTLTIQRTQQEDSAVYLCASSLVVLRVRLSNTGELFFGEGSRLTVL.

This clonotype is medium-sized in the sample. This beta chain is off target for a library built for alpha chains, so its abundance means little. The chain combines TRBV10-3 with TRBJ2-1; D gene uncertain. This CDR3 is 13 amino acids long. V lost 1 base and J lost 4, with 5 bases in between. Germline V gene lookup returns CDR1 ENHRY and CDR2 SYGVKD. As DNA, the CDR3 is TGTGCCATCAGTGAGTATATATACAATGAGCAGTTCTTC. It is translated as CAISEYIYNEQFF.

In this sample, this clonotype is medium-sized (0.01 to 0.1%). This beta chain is an off-target read within a library intended for alpha chains, so its frequency means little. The chain couples TRBV6-6 to TRBJ2-5, with D possibly being TRBD1 (6 bases). This CDR3 spans 17 amino acids. Germline V lookup: CDR1 MNHNY, CDR2 SVGAGI (reference sequence). Trimming took 4 bases from V and 6 from J, leaving 24 bases between them. Here the CDR3 DNA reads TGTGCCAGCAGTTCTTCTCAGGGGCGAAGTCTCGGGAAGACCCAGTACTTC. Protein product: CASSSSQGRSLGKTQYF.

This clonotype qualifies as medium-sized (0.01 to 0.1%). This beta chain was picked up by a library intended for alpha chains and is off target, so its count carries little meaning. The rearrangement uses TRBV20-1 and TRBJ2-1; TRBD2 matches at 9 bases. Germline V gene data show CDR1 as DFQATT and CDR2 as SNEGSKA (reference sequence). Trimming took 0 bases from V and 15 from J; bases not matched to a gene: 9. The CDR3 is made up of 13 amino acids. The CDR3 loop is CSARESSGDPLFF. The CDR3 region has the DNA TGCAGTGCTAGAGAATCTAGCGGGGACCCCTTGTTCTTC.

Notes on this clonotype: The library was designed around alpha chains, so this beta chain is a stray read whose abundance carries little weight. This sequence joins TRBV16 and TRBJ2-7; possible D gene TRBD2, 5 bases. CDR1 and CDR2 from the germline V gene are KGHSY and FQNENV. The CDR3 has 13 residues. Trimming removed 6 bases from V and 3 bases from J, with 12 bases in between. The CDR3 region is CASSPDRGYEQYF. The CDR3, as DNA: TGTGCCAGCAGTCCGGACCGGGGCTACGAGCAGTACTTC.

Within the sample, this clonotype is medium-sized (0.01 to 0.1%). A library made for alpha chains picked up this beta chain off target, so its size means little. The chain joins TRBV12-3 or TRBV12-4 to TRBJ1-4, with TRBD1 identical over 8 bases. Trimming removed 6 bases from V and 8 bases from J; junction bases left unmatched: 8. The CDR3 spans 14 residues. The CDR3 loop reads CASRTGTGVEKLFF. CDR3 DNA: TGTGCCAGCAGAACCGGGACAGGAGTGGAAAAACTGTTTTTT.

By share, this clonotype ranks as medium-sized (0.01 to 0.1%). This beta chain came through as a stray read in a library set up for alpha chains, and its size says little. This chain links TRBV3-1 with TRBJ1-2, with 8 bases that match TRBD1. Trimming took 0 bases from V and 5 from J; bases not matched to a gene: 2. The CDR3 has 14 amino acids. Germline-derived CDR1 and CDR2 are LGHDT and YNNKEL (reference sequence). The CDR3 reads CASSQDRGLYGYTF. In DNA, the CDR3 is TGTGCCAGCAGCCAAGACAGGGGGCTTTATGGCTACACCTTC.

In regard to this clonotype: This beta chain is an off-target read within a library intended for alpha chains, so its frequency means little. This chain links TRBV9 with TRBJ2-1, with TRBD2 matching over 11 bases. V lost 4 bases to trimming and J lost 4 bases; unmatched junction nucleotides: 4. This CDR3 has 15 residues. Germline V CDR1 and CDR2: SGDLS, YYNGEE. CDR3 in amino acids: CASSSRTSGYNEQFF. Here the CDR3 DNA reads TGTGCCAGCAGCTCGCGGACTAGCGGGTACAATGAGCAGTTCTTC.

This clonotype is deemed medium-sized. Within a library made for alpha chains, this beta chain is off target, and its count is uninformative. V gene TRBV10-3 combines with J gene TRBJ1-3; TRBD1 matches 7 bases. Germline CDR1 ENHRY, CDR2 SYGVKD. V dropped 7 bases and J dropped 0; count of bases not matched to a gene: 6. The CDR3 length is 15 residues. The CDR3 DNA follows: TGTGCCATCAATCGACAGGGCCTCTCTGGAAACACCATATATTTT. This gives the protein CAINRQGLSGNTIYF.

This clonotype occurred many times. The library was designed around alpha chains, so this beta chain is a stray read whose abundance carries little weight. V and J are TRBV9 and TRBJ2-3; tentatively, D is TRBD2 (6 bases). Germline-derived CDR1 and CDR2 are SGDLS and YYNGEE. The CDR3 is 16 amino acids. Trimming removed 3 bases at V and 0 bases at J, with 14 bases between. The chain's CDR3 is CASSASGASSTDTQYF. The CDR3 nucleotides read TGTGCCAGCAGCGCATCGGGAGCCTCTAGCACAGATACGCAGTATTTT.

This clonotype appeared a single time. Because the library targeted alpha chains, this beta chain is an off-target read whose size means little. This CDR3 reads CASSQDGLVRYNEQFF. DNA for the CDR3: TGCGCCAGCAGCCAAGACGGGCTAGTTCGATACAATGAGCAGTTCTTC. This chain connects TRBV4-3 to TRBJ2-1; D gene uncertain. The CDR3 runs to 16 residues. Trimming left V 0 bases short and J 4 bases short, with 13 bases between. In germline, CDR1 is LGHNA, CDR2 YSLEER.

This clonotype is categorized as medium-sized. The size of this beta chain means little, since it is a stray read in a library made for alpha chains. J is TRBJ1-6 and V is TRBV3-1, with D unclear. V was trimmed by 1 base and J by 7 bases, leaving 11 bases between them. The CDR3 has 15 residues. Per the germline V gene, CDR1 is LGHDT and CDR2 is YNNKEL (reference sequence). Here the CDR3 reads CASSQGSQSNSPLHF. In DNA, the CDR3 is TGTGCCAGCAGCCAAGGTTCACAGTCCAATTCACCCCTCCACTTT.

About this clonotype: Since it is a stray read in a library aimed at alpha chains, this beta chain has a size that is not meaningful. This sequence joins TRBV27 and TRBJ2-7; D may be TRBD2 (5 bases). This CDR3 is 13 amino acids long. V lost 5 bases, J lost 3 bases, and 11 bases lay in between. Per germline, CDR1 MNHEY and CDR2 SMNVEV (reference sequence). The CDR3 nucleotides read TGTGCCAGCAGTCACTTCCGGGGCTACGAGCAGTACTTC. It codes for CASSHFRGYEQYF.

Turning to this clonotype: A library made for alpha chains picked up this beta chain off target, so its size means little. This chain's CDR3 is CASGLNTEAFF. CDR3 in DNA: TGTGCCAGCGGTCTAAACACTGAAGCTTTCTTT. The chain carries TRBV12-3 or TRBV12-4 and TRBJ1-1; D gene ambiguous. Trimming shortened V by 8 bases and J by 2 bases, and 6 bases separated the two germline ends. The CDR3 covers 11 residues.

This clonotype is medium-sized. A library prepared for alpha chains yielded this beta chain as an off-target read; its size is of little meaning. V and J are TRBV27 and TRBJ2-1, with a tentative D call TRBD2 (6 bases). V lost 5 bases and J lost 5, with 16 bases in between. The V gene's germline CDR1 is MNHEY and CDR2 SMNVEV (reference sequence). The CDR3 loop spans 15 amino acids. This CDR3 reads CASSPTRLKNNEQFF. The CDR3 nucleotides are TGTGCCAGCAGTCCGACTAGACTGAAAAACAATGAGCAGTTCTTC.

This clonotype is large in the sample. This beta chain turned up in a library designed for alpha chains; as an off-target read, its abundance says little. The rearrangement uses TRBV20-1 and TRBJ2-7; 9 bases map to TRBD2. Germline-derived CDR1 and CDR2 are DFQATT and SNEGSKA (reference sequence). The CDR3 totals 14 residues. V shed 6 bases, J shed 3 bases, and the junction held 9 bases outside the gene matches. The CDR3 here is CSAPSAGGLYEQYF. The CDR3 nucleotides are TGCAGTGCCCCCAGTGCGGGAGGGCTCTACGAGCAGTACTTC.

There are many counts of this clonotype. As an off-target read in a library built for alpha chains, this beta chain has a frequency of little significance. The rearrangement joins TRBV18 to TRBJ1-2, with D uncertain. Trimming removed 5 bases from V and 6 bases from J, with 7 bases in between. Germline V CDR1 and CDR2: KGHSH, LQKENI. There are 11 residues in the CDR3. The CDR3 reads CASSEMHGYTF. DNA of the CDR3: TGTGCCAGCTCAGAGATGCATGGCTACACCTTC.

This clonotype is termed medium-sized (0.01 to 0.1%). This beta chain is a stray read from a library made for alpha chains; its abundance is not meaningful. V usage is TRBV6-2 or TRBV6-3 and J usage is TRBJ2-5; D is uncertain. Germline CDR1 and CDR2: MNHEY and SVGEGT. Trimming stripped 0 bases from V and 5 bases from J, with 10 bases between. CDR3 length equals 14 residues. The CDR3 spells CASSYSGSYETQYF. CDR3 DNA sequence: TGTGCCAGCAGTTACTCGGGTAGCTACGAGACCCAGTACTTC.

This clonotype is categorized as medium-sized. As an off-target read in a library built for alpha chains, this beta chain has a frequency of little significance. The chain uses TRBV7-2 and TRBJ2-7; no clear D. The CDR3 length is 13 residues. V was cut by 5 bases and J by 1 base, with 9 bases left in between. CDR1 and CDR2 (germline): SGHTA, FQGNSA. CDR3 nucleotides: TGTGCCAGCAGCCTACACGGGTCCTACGAGCAGTACTTC. Translated: CASSLHGSYEQYF.

On this clonotype itself: Found in a library prepared for alpha chains, this beta chain is an off-target read, and its abundance has little meaning. The chain is built from TRBV19 and TRBJ1-2; unclear D gene. The CDR3 has 14 amino acids. V was pared by 10 bases and J by 4 bases, with 19 bases between. The germline CDR1 and CDR2 sequences are LNHDA and SQIVND (reference sequence). The CDR3 DNA reads as TGTGCCACGAAGTCCCCCGTTAATCTCTATGGCTACACCTTC. Its translation is CATKSPVNLYGYTF.

By its share, this clonotype is large. In a library made to pick up alpha chains, this beta chain is a stray read with a size that means little. The chain joins TRBV20-1 to TRBJ2-7; D might be TRBD2 (6 bases). The CDR3 covers 15 residues. Germline lookup yields CDR1 DFQATT and CDR2 SNEGSKA (reference sequence). V was cut by 0 bases and J by 5 bases, with 17 bases left in between. CDR3 region: CSARDFLASPHEQYF. Here the CDR3 DNA reads TGCAGTGCTAGAGACTTCCTAGCGTCTCCCCACGAGCAGTACTTC.

This clonotype was recorded many times. This beta chain appears as a stray read in a library generated for alpha chains; its size is not informative. This chain joins TRBV6-1 and TRBJ1-6; 11 positions agree with TRBD1. Germline CDR1 reads MNHNS; CDR2 reads SASEGT. V lost 6 bases and J lost 10; bases outside the gene matches: 8. The CDR3 extends over 15 amino acids. CDR3 loop: CASRAGQGANSPLHF. CDR3 DNA sequence: TGTGCCAGCAGGGCCGGACAGGGGGCAAACTCACCCCTCCACTTT.